The T cell receptor beta chain under discussion was sequenced for a study of shared clonotypes between healthy human individuals. Study results and limitations: Blood alone was sampled, and tissue repertoires likely differ.

This clone appeared a single time. No antigen is known for it. With 5 bases removed from V and 9 bases from J, the gap between germline ends came to 20 bases. CDR1 and CDR2 from the germline V gene are SGHVS and FNYEAQ. The CDR3 spans 15 residues. Over several immunoSEQ plates, each subset's genomic DNA was distributed in even portions. Sequenced by immunoSEQ multiplex PCR; TCRdb stores in-frame clones only, minus some. The sample has fewer than 600,000 clones, around 79% seen once; the top ten hold 13%. The sequenced sample consisted of PBMCs. This chain connects TRBV7-6 to TRBJ2-1, with D perhaps matching TRBD2 (5 bases). The TCR sequence derives from a woman in her thirties or forties in good health. Some clones in this sample may be carry-over from other donors' samples. CDR3 amino acids: CASSAVGSEFSEQFF. CDR3 coding DNA: TGTGCCAGCAGCGCAGTCGGTAGCGAGTTCAGTGAGCAGTTCTTC.